This T cell receptor beta chain comes out of a study of cytomegalovirus exposure and HLA in healthy donors. General study points: TCR beta chains numbering about 160 were designated cytomegalovirus-associated.

The ends lost 2 bases at V and 1 base at J; junction bases unmatched: 2. This CDR3 contains 15 residues. Looked up from germline, CDR1 is SGHDN and CDR2 is FVKESK. Amplification used 60 Vbeta primers and 13 Jbeta primers. Method: immunoSEQ multiplex PCR; TCRdb's copy keeps in-frame clones and lacks some. The sample lists around 110,000 clones; around 69% were seen once. Regarding this clone: As yet, its antigen is unknown.

The sample consisted of PBMCs. The rearrangement uses TRBV14 and TRBJ1-3; 7 positions agree with TRBD1. This receptor was obtained from a man between 18 and 35 years old in good health and CMV-seronegative. CDR3: CASSQLQGSGNTIYF. The CDR3 DNA follows: TGTGCCAGCAGCCAATTACAGGGGTCTGGAAACACCATATATTTT.